This is a list of T cell receptor beta chains from one sample in a study of control samples from healthy donors and cancer patients. Clones were sequenced by immunoSEQ multiplex PCR, and TCRdb holds only the in-frame ones, with some missing. The sample contains about 85,000 clones, 85% to 90% of which appear only once. The sequenced material came from blood. These receptors all stem from a woman aged 55-69 years in good health. CDR3s include the opening cysteine and the closing phenylalanine or tryptophan. A D gene is named only where the DNA matches it firmly. Only some rows state a clone size, as once, few, many or a class for expanded clones.

>TRBJ2-7|TRBV27|-|-
TGTGCCAGCAGTTTATCGGGAGGAGAGTACGAGCAGTACTTC
CASSLSGGEYEQYF
>TRBJ1-4|TRBV5-1|-|-
TGCGCCAGCAGCTTGGGGCAGATTCCTGAAAAACTGTTTTTT
CASSLGQIPEKLFF
>TRBJ1-1|TRBV2|TRBD1|-
TGTGCCAGCAGTGATACAGGGGGCACTGAAGCTTTCTTT
CASSDTGGTEAFF
>TRBJ1-2|TRBV5-1|TRBD1|-
TGCGCCAGCAGCTTCGGACAGGGTGGCTATGGCTACACCTTC
CASSFGQGGYGYTF
>TRBJ2-7|TRBV4-2|TRBD2|once
TGTGCCAGCAGCCAGCTAGGGGGGACTAGCGTAAACTACGAGCAGTACTTC
CASSQLGGTSVNYEQYF
>TRBJ1-1|TRBV7-2|TRBD1|-
TGTGCCAGCGGCGGGGCAGGGGGAGGGAACACTGAAGCTTTCTTT
CASGGAGGGNTEAFF
>TRBJ2-7|TRBV6-1|-|-
TGTGCCAGCAGTGAAAGCTACTACGAGCAGTACTTC
CASSESYYEQYF
>TRBJ2-3|TRBV12-5|-|-
TGTGCTAGTGGTTTGGGGGTCCCAACAGATACGCAGTATTTT
CASGLGVPTDTQYF
>TRBJ2-5|TRBV19|TRBD2|-
TGTGCCAGTTCGACTAGCGGGATGGAGACCCAGTACTTC
CASSTSGMETQYF
>TRBJ1-6|TRBV7-2|-|many
TGTGCCAGCAGCCCCGTGGGTCGAGGCGGGTCACCCCTCCACTTT
CASSPVGRGGSPLHF
>TRBJ1-6|TRBV4-3|-|once
TGCGCCAGCAGCCAAGATAGCGGATCTGGGAATTCACCCCTCCACTTT
CASSQDSGSGNSPLHF
>TRBJ2-3|TRBV3-1/TRBV3-2|TRBD2|-
TGTGCCAGCAGCCAGTTTAGCGGGGGGGCCTTGAATCCAGATACGCAGTATTTT
CASSQFSGGALNPDTQYF
>TRBJ1-2|TRBV10-3|-|-
TGTGCCATCAGTGAATCCGGTGACAACTATGGCTACACCTTC
CAISESGDNYGYTF
>TRBJ2-7|TRBV4-1|-|medium-sized
TGCGCCAGCAGCCACCGCATGACCGCTCACGAGCAGTACTTC
CASSHRMTAHEQYF
>TRBJ2-1|TRBV6-2/TRBV6-3|-|few
TGTGCCAGCAGTTACCCCAGAGTTAGGCGTGAGCAGTTCTTC
CASSYPRVRREQFF
>TRBJ1-2|TRBV19|-|once
TGTGCCAGTAGTATGAGGCTCGAATATGGCTACACCTTC
CASSMRLEYGYTF
>TRBJ2-3|TRBV2|TRBD1|-
TGTGCCAGCAGAGCAGACAGGGGACCTGCGGATACGCAGTATTTT
CASRADRGPADTQYF
>TRBJ2-7|TRBV7-9|TRBD1|-
TGTGCCAGCCTCAATTTTCGGGACAGAAAATACGAGCAGTACTTC
CASLNFRDRKYEQYF
>TRBJ2-4|TRBV5-4|TRBD2|-
TGTGCCAGCAGCCGCTATAGCGGGAGATACAAAAACATTCAGTACTTC
CASSRYSGRYKNIQYF
>TRBJ1-5|TRBV5-4|TRBD1|-
TGTGCCAGCAGCTTGGGAGGGGACAGGGTGAATCAGCCCCAGCATTTT
CASSLGGDRVNQPQHF
>TRBJ1-1|TRBV5-4|TRBD1|-
TGTGCCAGCAGTATCCGGGACAGGGATGAAGCTTTCTTT
CASSIRDRDEAFF
>TRBJ2-2|TRBV28|TRBD1|-
TGTGCCTCCGGGACAGGGGGCTCCGGGGAGCTGTTTTTT
CASGTGGSGELFF
>TRBJ1-2|TRBV28|-|-
TGTGCCAGCACTAACCAGGGAAATGGCTACACCTTC
CASTNQGNGYTF
>TRBJ1-2|TRBV11-2|-|-
TGTGCCAGCAGCTACTCGCAGGGGAACAACGGCTACACCTTC
CASSYSQGNNGYTF
>TRBJ2-4|TRBV5-1|-|-
TGCGCCAGCAGCCTATATACAGGGATAGCCAAAAACATTCAGTACTTC
CASSLYTGIAKNIQYF